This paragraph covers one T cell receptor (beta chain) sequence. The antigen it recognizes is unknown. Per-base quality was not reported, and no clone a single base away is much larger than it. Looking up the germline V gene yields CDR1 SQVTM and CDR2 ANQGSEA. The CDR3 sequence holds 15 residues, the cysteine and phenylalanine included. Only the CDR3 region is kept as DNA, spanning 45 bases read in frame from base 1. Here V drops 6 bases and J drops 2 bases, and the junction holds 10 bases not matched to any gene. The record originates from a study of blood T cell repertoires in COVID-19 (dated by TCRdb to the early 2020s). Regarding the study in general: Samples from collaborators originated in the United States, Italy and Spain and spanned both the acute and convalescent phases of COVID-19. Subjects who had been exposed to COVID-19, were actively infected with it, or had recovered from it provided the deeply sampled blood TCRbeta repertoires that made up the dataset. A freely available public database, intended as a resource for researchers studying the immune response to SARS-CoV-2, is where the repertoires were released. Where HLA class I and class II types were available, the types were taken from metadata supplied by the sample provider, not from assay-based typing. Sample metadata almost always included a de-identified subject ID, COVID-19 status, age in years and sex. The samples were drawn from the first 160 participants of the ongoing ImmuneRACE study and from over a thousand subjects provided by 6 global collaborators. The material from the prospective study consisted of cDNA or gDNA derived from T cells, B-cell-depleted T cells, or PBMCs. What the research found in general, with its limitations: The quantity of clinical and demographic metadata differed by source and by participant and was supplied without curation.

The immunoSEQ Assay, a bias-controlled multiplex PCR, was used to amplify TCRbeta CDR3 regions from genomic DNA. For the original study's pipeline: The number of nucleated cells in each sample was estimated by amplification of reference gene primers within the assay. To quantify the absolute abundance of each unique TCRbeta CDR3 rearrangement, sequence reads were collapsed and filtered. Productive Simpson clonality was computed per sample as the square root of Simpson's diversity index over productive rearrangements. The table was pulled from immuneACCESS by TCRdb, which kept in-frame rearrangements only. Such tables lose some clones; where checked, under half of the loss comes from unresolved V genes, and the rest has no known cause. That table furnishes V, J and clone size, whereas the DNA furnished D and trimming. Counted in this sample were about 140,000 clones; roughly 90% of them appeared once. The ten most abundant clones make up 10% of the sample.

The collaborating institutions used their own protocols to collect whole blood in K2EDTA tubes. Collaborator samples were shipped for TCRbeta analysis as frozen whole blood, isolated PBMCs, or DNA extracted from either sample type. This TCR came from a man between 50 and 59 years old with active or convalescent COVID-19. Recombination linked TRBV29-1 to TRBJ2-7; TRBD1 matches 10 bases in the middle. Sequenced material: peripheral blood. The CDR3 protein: CSVGARQGATYEQYF. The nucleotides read TGCAGCGTCGGAGCCCGACAGGGGGCGACCTACGAGCAGTACTTC.